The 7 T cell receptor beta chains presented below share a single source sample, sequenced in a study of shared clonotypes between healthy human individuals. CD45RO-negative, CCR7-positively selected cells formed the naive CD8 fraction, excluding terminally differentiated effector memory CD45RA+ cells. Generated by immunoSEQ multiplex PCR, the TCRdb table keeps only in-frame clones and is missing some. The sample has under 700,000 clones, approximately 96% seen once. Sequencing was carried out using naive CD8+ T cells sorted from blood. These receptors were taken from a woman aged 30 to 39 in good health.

Here the CDR3 reads CASTSGRSTDTQYF. CDR3 nucleotides: TGTGCCAGCACTAGCGGGAGAAGCACAGATACGCAGTATTTT. This rearrangement joins TRBV9 to TRBJ2-3, with 10 bases identical to TRBD2. The V segment lost 6 bases and the J segment 0 bases; nucleotides outside the gene matches: 1. Germline CDR1 is SGDLS and CDR2 is YYNGEE. This CDR3 has 14 residues. The full variable domain, rest sourced from reference TRBV9 and TRBJ2-3, is DSGVTQTPKHLITATGQRVTLRCSPRSGDLSVYWYQQSLDQGLQFLIQYYNGEERAKGNILERFSAQQFPDLHSELNLSSLELGDSALYFCASTSGRSTDTQYFGPGTRLTVL.

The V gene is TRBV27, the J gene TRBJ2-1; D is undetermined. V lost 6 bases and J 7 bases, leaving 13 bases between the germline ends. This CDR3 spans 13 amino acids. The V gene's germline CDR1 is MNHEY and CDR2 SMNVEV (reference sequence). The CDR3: CASSSTGQNEQFF. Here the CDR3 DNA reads TGTGCCAGCAGCTCGACCGGCCAAAATGAGCAGTTCTTC.

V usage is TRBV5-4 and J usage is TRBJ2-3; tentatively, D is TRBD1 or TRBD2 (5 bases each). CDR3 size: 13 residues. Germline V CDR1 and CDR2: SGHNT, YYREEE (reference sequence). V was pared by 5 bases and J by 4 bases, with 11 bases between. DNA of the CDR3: TGTGCCAGCAGGGACTGGGGCGCAGATACGCAGTATTTT. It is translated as CASRDWGADTQYF.

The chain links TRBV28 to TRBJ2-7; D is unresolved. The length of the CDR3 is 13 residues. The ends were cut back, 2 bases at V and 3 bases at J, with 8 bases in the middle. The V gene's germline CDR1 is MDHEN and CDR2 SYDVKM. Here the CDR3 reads CASSLASNYEQYF. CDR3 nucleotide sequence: TGTGCCAGCAGTTTAGCCTCAAACTACGAGCAGTACTTC.

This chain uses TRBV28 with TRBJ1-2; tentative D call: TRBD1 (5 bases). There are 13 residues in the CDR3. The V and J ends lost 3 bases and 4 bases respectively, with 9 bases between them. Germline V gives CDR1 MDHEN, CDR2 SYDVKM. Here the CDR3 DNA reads TGTGCCAGCAGTTTCACAGGCACCTATGGCTACACCTTC. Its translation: CASSFTGTYGYTF.

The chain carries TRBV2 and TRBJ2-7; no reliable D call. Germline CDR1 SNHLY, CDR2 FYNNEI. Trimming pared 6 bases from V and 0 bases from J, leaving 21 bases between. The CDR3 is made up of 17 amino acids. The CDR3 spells CASSPYGLQESSYEQYF. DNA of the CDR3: TGTGCCAGCAGCCCATATGGGCTGCAGGAAAGCTCCTACGAGCAGTACTTC.

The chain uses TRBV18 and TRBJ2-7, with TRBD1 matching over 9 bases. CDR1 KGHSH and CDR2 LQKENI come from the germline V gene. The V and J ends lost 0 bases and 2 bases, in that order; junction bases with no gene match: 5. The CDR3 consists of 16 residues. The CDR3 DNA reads TGTGCCAGCTCACCACCAGACAGGGGGGGAACCTACGAGCAGTACTTC. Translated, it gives CASSPPDRGGTYEQYF.